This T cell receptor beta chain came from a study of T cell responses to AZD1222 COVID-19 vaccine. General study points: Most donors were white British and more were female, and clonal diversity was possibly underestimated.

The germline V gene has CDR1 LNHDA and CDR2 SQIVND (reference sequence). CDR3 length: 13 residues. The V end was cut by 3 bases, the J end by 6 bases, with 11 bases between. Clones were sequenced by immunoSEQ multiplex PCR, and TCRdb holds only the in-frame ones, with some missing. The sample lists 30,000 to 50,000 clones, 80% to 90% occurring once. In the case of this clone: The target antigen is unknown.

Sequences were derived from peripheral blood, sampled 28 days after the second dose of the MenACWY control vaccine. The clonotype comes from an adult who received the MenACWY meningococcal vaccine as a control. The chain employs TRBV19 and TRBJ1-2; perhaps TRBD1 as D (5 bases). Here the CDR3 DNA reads TGTGCCAGTAGTATCTTAACAGGAGATGGCTACACCTTC. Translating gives CASSILTGDGYTF.